The 17 T cell receptor beta chains given below trace back to one sample, sequenced in a study of cytomegalovirus exposure and HLA in healthy donors. PCR involved 60 Vbeta and 13 Jbeta primers. Clones were read by immunoSEQ multiplex PCR, and TCRdb kept only the in-frame ones, dropping some. In the table there are approximately 170,000 clones, roughly 73% of which are singletons. Sequencing was performed on PBMCs. These receptors came from a male donor in good health and CMV-seronegative.

The chain links TRBV2 to TRBJ1-4; D gene ambiguous. CDR1 is SNHLY, CDR2 FYNNEI, per germline. Trimming cost V 3 bases and J 4 bases, with 9 bases left between them. There are 14 residues in the CDR3. The CDR3 DNA is TGTGCCAGCAGTGACAGTCAAAGTAATGAAAAACTGTTTTTT. This codes for CASSDSQSNEKLFF.

The chain has TRBV29-1 and TRBJ2-2; tentatively, D is TRBD1 (7 bases). Germline CDR1 SQVTM, CDR2 ANQGSEA. The CDR3 covers 14 residues. Trimming stripped 5 bases from V and 7 bases from J, with 17 bases between. The CDR3 DNA sequence: TGCAGCGTTAACCCAGGGGGGCCGGGCGGGGAGCTGTTTTTT. Its translation is CSVNPGGPGGELFF.

This chain uses TRBV5-4 with TRBJ1-1; 10 bases match TRBD1. Unmatched junction bases numbered 8, after V lost 0 bases and J lost 6 bases. The CDR3 contains 16 residues. Germline V CDR1 and CDR2: SGHNT, YYREEE (reference sequence). The DNA for the CDR3 is TGTGCCAGCAGCTTGGTGGGACAGGGGACGGGAGCTGAAGCTTTCTTT. This sequence encodes CASSLVGQGTGAEAFF.

V is TRBV27 and J is TRBJ2-1; TRBD1 aligns across 8 bases. Germline loops: CDR1 MNHEY, CDR2 SMNVEV (reference sequence). The CDR3 has 12 residues. Unmatched junction bases numbered 2, after V lost 3 bases and J lost 10 bases. The CDR3 sequence is CASSFRGQEQFF. DNA of the CDR3: TGTGCCAGCAGTTTCAGGGGGCAGGAGCAGTTCTTC.

This clone was observed a few times. The genes are TRBV5-1 and TRBJ2-7; D uncertain. Germline lookup yields CDR1 SGHRS and CDR2 YFSETQ. The CDR3 extends over 12 amino acids. V dropped 3 bases and J dropped 4 bases, with 8 bases sitting between them. In DNA form, the CDR3 reads TGCGCCAGCAGCTCCCAGGCATACGAGCAGTACTTC. Protein product: CASSSQAYEQYF.

The V and J genes are TRBV6-5 and TRBJ1-1; a weak D match, TRBD1 (5 bases). CDR3 length: 12 residues. Germline-derived CDR1 and CDR2 are MNHEY and SVGAGI. CDR3: CLLCDSNTEAFF. CDR3 bases: TGTCTCCTGTGCGACAGCAACACTGAAGCTTTCTTT.

The J gene is TRBJ1-1, the V gene TRBV19, with 8 nucleotides matching TRBD1. CDR3 length: 13 residues. Trimming cost V 9 bases and J 5 bases; bases outside gene matches: 8. Germline V gene data show CDR1 as LNHDA and CDR2 as SQIVND (reference sequence). The CDR3 protein is CASRTTGATEAFF. Written as DNA, the CDR3 is TGTGCCAGCCGAACGACAGGGGCGACTGAAGCTTTCTTT.

The chain is built from TRBV7-9 and TRBJ1-1, with TRBD1 identical over 11 bases. The trim removed 5 bases at V and 4 bases at J, leaving 15 bases unmatched. From germline, CDR1 is SEHNR and CDR2 FQNEAQ (reference sequence). CDR3 size: 18 residues. Here the CDR3 DNA reads TGTGCCAGCAGCCGGGGTGGGGACAGGGGGAGTAGGGGCACTGAAGCTTTCTTT. It translates to CASSRGGDRGSRGTEAFF.

The chain carries TRBV7-2 and TRBJ2-7, with 9 bases identical to TRBD2. CDR3 length: 16 amino acids. V lost 3 bases and J lost 6; bases outside the gene matches: 12. The V gene's germline CDR1 is SGHTA and CDR2 FQGNSA. The CDR3 DNA follows: TGTGCCAGCAGCTTTAATATATTAGCGGGAGTTCTCGAGCAGTACTTC. It yields the protein CASSFNILAGVLEQYF.

The V and J genes are TRBV19 and TRBJ1-1; the D gene is possibly TRBD1 (6 bases). In germline, CDR1 is LNHDA, CDR2 SQIVND (reference sequence). The CDR3 totals 14 residues. V lost 10 bases to trimming and J lost 1 base, with 16 bases between them. This chain's CDR3 is CAIIPGHKNTEAFF. In nucleotides, the CDR3 is TGTGCCATTATCCCGGGACACAAGAACACTGAAGCTTTCTTT.

The chain couples TRBV2 to TRBJ2-1; 8 bases are shared with TRBD2. V lost 7 bases to trimming and J lost 7 bases; unmatched junction nucleotides: 9. CDR1 and CDR2 from the germline V gene are SNHLY and FYNNEI. The CDR3 length is 14 residues. The CDR3 spells CASNPSGGTNEQFF. The CDR3 coding sequence is TGTGCCAGCAACCCGTCGGGGGGGACGAATGAGCAGTTCTTC.

The rearrangement links TRBV27 to TRBJ2-2; 8 bases agree with TRBD2. Per germline, CDR1 MNHEY and CDR2 SMNVEV (reference sequence). V lost 4 bases, J lost 6 bases, and 7 bases stayed unmatched. The CDR3 length is 15 residues. The CDR3 region is CASSSLAVNAGELFF. The CDR3, as DNA: TGTGCCAGCAGTTCACTAGCGGTTAACGCCGGGGAGCTGTTTTTT.

The chain links TRBV7-9 to TRBJ2-6; 8 positions agree with TRBD1. CDR3 size: 17 residues. J gave up 1 base and V 3 bases, and 5 bases lay outside the gene matches. The V gene's germline CDR1 is SEHNR and CDR2 FQNEAQ (reference sequence). DNA of the CDR3: TGTGCCAGCAGCTTTCCAGGGGGCGAATCTGGGGCCAACGTCCTGACTTTC. It codes for CASSFPGGESGANVLTF.

The sample holds one count of this clone. In nucleotides, the CDR3 is TGCGCCAGCAGCTTGGAAGCAGGGAGGTCCTACGAGCAGTACTTC. Its protein product is CASSLEAGRSYEQYF. This chain joins TRBV5-1 and TRBJ2-7, with TRBD2 as a possible D gene (6 bases). CDR3 length: 15 residues. CDR1 is SGHRS and CDR2 is YFSETQ in the germline V gene. The ends were cut back, 0 bases at V and 1 base at J, with 11 bases in the middle. The full variable domain, rest sourced from reference TRBV5-1 and TRBJ2-7, is KAGVTQTPRYLIKTRGQQVTLSCSPISGHRSVSWYQQTPGQGLQFLFEYFSETQRNKGNFPGRFSGRQFSNSRSEMNVSTLELGDSALYLCASSLEAGRSYEQYFGPGTRLTVT.

The chain has TRBV6-1 and TRBJ2-7; D not certain. CDR1 and CDR2 (germline): MNHNS, SASEGT. This CDR3 has 13 residues. Trimming cost V 8 bases and J 3 bases, with 14 bases left between them. The DNA for the CDR3 is TGTGCCAGCCTGAAGAAAACAGACTACGAGCAGTACTTC. Residues: CASLKKTDYEQYF.

There are a few counts of this clone. The chain uses TRBV2 and TRBJ1-2; D unclear. This CDR3 has 13 amino acids. V was clipped by 4 bases and J by 8 bases, with 14 bases between them. The germline gives CDR1 SNHLY, CDR2 FYNNEI. In DNA form, the CDR3 reads TGTGCCAGCAGTGGATTGACTTATGGAGGCTACACCTTC. This gives the protein CASSGLTYGGYTF. The complete variable domain, with remaining parts taken from reference TRBV2 and TRBJ1-2, reads EPEVTQTPSHQVTQMGQEVILRCVPISNHLYFYWYRQILGQKVEFLVSFYNNEISEKSEIFDDQFSVERPDGSNFTLKIRSTKLEDSAMYFCASSGLTYGGYTFGSGTRLTVV.

The genes are TRBV15 and TRBJ2-7; no clear D. CDR1 is LNHNV, CDR2 YYDKDF, per germline (reference sequence). V lost 1 base and J lost 5, with 9 bases in between. This CDR3 region has 13 residues. CDR3 coding DNA: TGTGCCACCAGCAGAGCTACCCCCCACGAGCAGTACTTC. Residues: CATSRATPHEQYF.